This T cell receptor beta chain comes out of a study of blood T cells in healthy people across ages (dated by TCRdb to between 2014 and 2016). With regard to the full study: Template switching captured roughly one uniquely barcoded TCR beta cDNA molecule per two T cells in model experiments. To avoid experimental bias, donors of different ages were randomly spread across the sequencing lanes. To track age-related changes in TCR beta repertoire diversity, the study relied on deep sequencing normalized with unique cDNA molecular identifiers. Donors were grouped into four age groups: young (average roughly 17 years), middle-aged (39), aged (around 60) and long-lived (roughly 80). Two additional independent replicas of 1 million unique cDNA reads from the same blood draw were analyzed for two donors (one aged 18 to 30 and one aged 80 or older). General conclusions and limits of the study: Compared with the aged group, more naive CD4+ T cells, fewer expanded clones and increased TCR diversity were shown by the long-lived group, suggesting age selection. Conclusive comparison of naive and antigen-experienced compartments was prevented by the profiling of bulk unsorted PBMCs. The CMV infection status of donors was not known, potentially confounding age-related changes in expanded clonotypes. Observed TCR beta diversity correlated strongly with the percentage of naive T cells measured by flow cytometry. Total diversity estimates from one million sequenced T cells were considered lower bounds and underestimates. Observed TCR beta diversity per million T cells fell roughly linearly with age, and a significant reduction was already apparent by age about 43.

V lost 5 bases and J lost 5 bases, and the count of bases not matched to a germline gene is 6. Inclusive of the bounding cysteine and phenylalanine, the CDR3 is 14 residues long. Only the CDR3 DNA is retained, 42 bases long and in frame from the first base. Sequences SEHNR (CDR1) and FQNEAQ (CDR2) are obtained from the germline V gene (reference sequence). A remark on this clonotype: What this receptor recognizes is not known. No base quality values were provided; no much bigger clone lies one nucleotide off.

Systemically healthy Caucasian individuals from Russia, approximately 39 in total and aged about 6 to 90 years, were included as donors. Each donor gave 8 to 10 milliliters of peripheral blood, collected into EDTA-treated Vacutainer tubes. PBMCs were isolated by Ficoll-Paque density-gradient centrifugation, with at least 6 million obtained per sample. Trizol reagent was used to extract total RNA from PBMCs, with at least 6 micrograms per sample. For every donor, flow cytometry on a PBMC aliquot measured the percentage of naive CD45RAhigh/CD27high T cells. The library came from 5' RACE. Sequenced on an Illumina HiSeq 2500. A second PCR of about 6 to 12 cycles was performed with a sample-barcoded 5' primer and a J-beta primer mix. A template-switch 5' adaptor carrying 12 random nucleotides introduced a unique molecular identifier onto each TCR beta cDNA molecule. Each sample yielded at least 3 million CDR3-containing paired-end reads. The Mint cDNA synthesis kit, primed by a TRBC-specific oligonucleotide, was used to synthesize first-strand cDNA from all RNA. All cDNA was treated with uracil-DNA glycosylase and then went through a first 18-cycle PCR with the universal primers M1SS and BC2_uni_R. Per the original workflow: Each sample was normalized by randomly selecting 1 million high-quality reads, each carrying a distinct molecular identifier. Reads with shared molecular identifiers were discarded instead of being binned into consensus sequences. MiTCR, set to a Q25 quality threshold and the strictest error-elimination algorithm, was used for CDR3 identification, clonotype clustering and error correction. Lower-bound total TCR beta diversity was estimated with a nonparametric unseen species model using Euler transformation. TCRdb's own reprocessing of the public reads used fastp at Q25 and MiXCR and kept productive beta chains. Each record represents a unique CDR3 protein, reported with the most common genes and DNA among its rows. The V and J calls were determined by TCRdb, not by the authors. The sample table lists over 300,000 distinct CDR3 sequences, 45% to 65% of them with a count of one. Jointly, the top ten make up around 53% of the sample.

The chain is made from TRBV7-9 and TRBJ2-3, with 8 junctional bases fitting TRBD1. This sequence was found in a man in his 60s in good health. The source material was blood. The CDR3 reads CASSLDRAGDTQYF. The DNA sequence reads TGTGCCAGCAGCCTGGACAGGGCAGGAGATACGCAGTATTTT.